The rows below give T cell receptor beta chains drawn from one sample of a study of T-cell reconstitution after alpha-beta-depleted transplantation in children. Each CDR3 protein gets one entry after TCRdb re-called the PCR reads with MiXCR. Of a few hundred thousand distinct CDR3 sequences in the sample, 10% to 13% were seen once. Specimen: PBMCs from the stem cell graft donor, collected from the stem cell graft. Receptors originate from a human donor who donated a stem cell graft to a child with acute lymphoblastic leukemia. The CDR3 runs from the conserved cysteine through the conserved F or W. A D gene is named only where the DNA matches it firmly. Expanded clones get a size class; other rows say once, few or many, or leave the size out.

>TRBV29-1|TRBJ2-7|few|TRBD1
TGCAGCGTCAGGACAGGGGGCCCCGAGCAGTACTTC
CSVRTGGPEQYF
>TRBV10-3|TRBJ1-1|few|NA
TGTGCCATCAGTGGTGTAGAGAACACTGAAGCTTTCTTT
CAISGVENTEAFF
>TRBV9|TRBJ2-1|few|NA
TGTGCCAGCAGCGTAGGTAAAAGGGGGGCGGTTGAGCAGTTCTTC
CASSVGKRGAVEQFF
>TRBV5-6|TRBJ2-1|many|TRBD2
TGTGCCAGCAGCCGCACGCGGGGGAATGAGCAGTTCTTC
CASSRTRGNEQFF
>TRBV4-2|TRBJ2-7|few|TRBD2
TGTGCCAGCAGCCAATCCCGTTCGAGGACTAGCGTTTACGAGCAGTACTTC
CASSQSRSRTSVYEQYF
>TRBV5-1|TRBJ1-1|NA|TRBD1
TGCGCCAGCAGCCTAGGGACAGGGATTGGTAACACTGAAGCTTTCTTT
CASSLGTGIGNTEAFF
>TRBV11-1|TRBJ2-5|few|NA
TGTGCCAGCGAAACGGACAGTCAAGAGACCCAGTACTTC
CASETDSQETQYF
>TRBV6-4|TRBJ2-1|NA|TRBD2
TGTGCCAGCAGTGAAACGGGAGGCTCCTACAATGAGCAGTTCTTC
CASSETGGSYNEQFF
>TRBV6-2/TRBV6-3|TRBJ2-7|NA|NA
TGTGCCACCCGTAGCGAGAGGATCTCCTACGAGCAGTACTTC
CATRSERISYEQYF
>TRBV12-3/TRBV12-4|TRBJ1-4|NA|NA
TGTGCCAGCAGACCCGGGGCCTTGTTCAGTGAAAAACTGTTTTTT
CASRPGALFSEKLFF
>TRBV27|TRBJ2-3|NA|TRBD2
TGTGCCAGCAACCTAAGACTAGCCCGGAACACAGATACGCAGTATTTT
CASNLRLARNTDTQYF
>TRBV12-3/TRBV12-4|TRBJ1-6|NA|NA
TGTGCCAGCAGTTTGGGCATAAATAATTCACCCCTCCACTTT
CASSLGINNSPLHF
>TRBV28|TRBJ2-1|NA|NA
TGTGCCAGCACCTACCACAGGGTCAGCGCCCAGAGGGCGTACAATGAGCAGTTCTTC
CASTYHRVSAQRAYNEQFF
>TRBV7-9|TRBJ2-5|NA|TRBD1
TGTGCCAGCAGCTTCGGACAGGGGGCGGGAGAGACCCAGTACTTC
CASSFGQGAGETQYF
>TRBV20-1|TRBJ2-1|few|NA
TGCAGTGCTAGAGATAATTCGGGACACTCCTACAATGAGCAGTTCTTC
CSARDNSGHSYNEQFF
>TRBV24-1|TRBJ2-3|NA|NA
TGTGCCACCAGTGATTTCGGGATTCCAGATACGCAGTATTTT
CATSDFGIPDTQYF
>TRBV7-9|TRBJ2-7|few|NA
TGTGCCAGCAGCCCCCAGCCATCGGAGTACTTC
CASSPQPSEYF
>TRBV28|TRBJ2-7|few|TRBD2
TGTGCCAGCAGTTTACCCATAGCGGGAGGGTTGGGAAACGAGCAGTACTTC
CASSLPIAGGLGNEQYF
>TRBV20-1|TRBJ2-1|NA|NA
TGCAGTGCTAGACTGGTCAATGAGCAGTTCTTC
CSARLVNEQFF
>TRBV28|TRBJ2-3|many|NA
TGTGCCAGCAGTTCCCCTAGGGACACAGATACGCAGTATTTT
CASSSPRDTDTQYF
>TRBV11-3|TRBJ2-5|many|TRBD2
TGTGCCAGCAGCCCCACTAGCGCTGAGACCCAGTACTTC
CASSPTSAETQYF
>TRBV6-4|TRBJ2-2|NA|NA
TGTGCCAGCACCAAGACGGCCGGCGGGGAGCTGTTTTTT
CASTKTAGGELFF
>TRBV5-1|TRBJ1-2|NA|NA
TGCGCCAGCAGCTTGGAGGCAGGTGGAGGCTACACCTTC
CASSLEAGGGYTF
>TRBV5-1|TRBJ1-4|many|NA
TGCGCCAGCAGCCGCCAGGGAGTTGATGAAAAACTGTTTTTT
CASSRQGVDEKLFF
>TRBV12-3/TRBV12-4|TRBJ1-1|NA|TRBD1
TGTGCCAGCAATCCGGGACAGAAGAACACTGAAGCTTTCTTT
CASNPGQKNTEAFF
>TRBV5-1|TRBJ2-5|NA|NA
TGCGCCAGCGCTGATCCCGGCGGGGACATACAAGAGACCCAGTACTTC
CASADPGGDIQETQYF
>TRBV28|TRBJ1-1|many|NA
TGTGCCAGCAGTTCCACTCATTGGACTGAAGCTTTCTTT
CASSSTHWTEAFF
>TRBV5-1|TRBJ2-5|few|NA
TGCGCCAGCAGCTCCACTTGGGAGACCCAGTACTTC
CASSSTWETQYF
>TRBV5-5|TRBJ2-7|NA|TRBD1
TGTGCCAGCAGCTTGATTTACTCCGGGACAGGGGCGGCCTACGAGCAGTACTTC
CASSLIYSGTGAAYEQYF
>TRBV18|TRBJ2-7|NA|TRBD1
TGTGCCAGCTCACCACCGATAGGACAGGGGTCCTACTCCTACGAGCAGTACTTC
CASSPPIGQGSYSYEQYF
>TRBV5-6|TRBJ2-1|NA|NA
TGTGCCAGCAGCTTAACACGGAATGAGCAGTTCTTC
CASSLTRNEQFF
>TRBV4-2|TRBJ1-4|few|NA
TGTGCCAGCAGCCAAGATAGCGCGGGTTATGAAAAACTGTTTTTT
CASSQDSAGYEKLFF
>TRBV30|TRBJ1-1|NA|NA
TGTGCCTGGAGTACCAGGTGGCCGCAGGACACTGAAGCTTTCTTT
CAWSTRWPQDTEAFF
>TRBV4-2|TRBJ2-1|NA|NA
TGTGCCAGCAGCCAAGGCGTAGGGTACAATGAGCAGTTCTTC
CASSQGVGYNEQFF
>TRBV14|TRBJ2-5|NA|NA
TGTGCCAGCCACCCGTCCGGGGGCGGATGGACCCAGTACTTC
CASHPSGGGWTQYF
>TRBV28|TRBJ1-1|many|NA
TGTGCCAGCAGCCTACGGGGTAGAGGGAGGGATGAAGCTTTCTTT
CASSLRGRGRDEAFF
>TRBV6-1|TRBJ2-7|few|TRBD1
TGTGCCAGCAGTGAATTTTTACTCTACAGGGGGGTGAACGAGCAGTACTTC
CASSEFLLYRGVNEQYF
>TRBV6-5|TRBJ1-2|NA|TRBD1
TGTGCCAGCAGTTATGGCCCCAGGACAGGGGAAACTGGCTACACCTTC
CASSYGPRTGETGYTF
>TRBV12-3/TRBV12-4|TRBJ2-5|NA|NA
TGTGCCAGCAGTCTACCAGGGAGTGGAGAGACCCAGTACTTC
CASSLPGSGETQYF
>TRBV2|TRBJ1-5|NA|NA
TGTGCCAGCCGACAGGAGAATCAGCCCCAGCATTTT
CASRQENQPQHF
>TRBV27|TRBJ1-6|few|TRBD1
TGTGCCAGCAGCTCCGGGACAGCCTATTATAATTCACCCCTCCACTTT
CASSSGTAYYNSPLHF
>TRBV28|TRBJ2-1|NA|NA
TGTGCCACCCTGCTGGCGTTCCCCTACAATGAGCAGTTCTTC
CATLLAFPYNEQFF
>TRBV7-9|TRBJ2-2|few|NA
TGTGCCAGCAGTGGCAGGGTGCACACCGGGGAGCTGTTTTTT
CASSGRVHTGELFF
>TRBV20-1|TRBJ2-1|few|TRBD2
TGCAGTGCTAGAGATCTGGCGGGAGGGAACAATGAGCAGTTCTTC
CSARDLAGGNNEQFF